Following are 2 T cell receptor beta chains from one sample sequenced in a study of T cells after yellow fever vaccination. TCRdb called the 5' RACE reads again in MiXCR, with one record for every CDR3 protein. The profile shows about 30,000 distinct CDR3 sequences, about 4.4% of them singletons. The material was CD8+ T cells sorted from PBMCs, obtained 5 days after the yellow fever booster vaccination. These receptors all stem from a man younger than 45 who received the YFV17D yellow fever vaccine.

Turning to this clonotype: It may be a read error: a sequence one base away is much more abundant. CDR3 sequence: CASSQDLDEQYF. The CDR3 DNA reads as TGTGCCAGCAGCCAAGACCTTGACGAGCAGTACTTC. The chain links TRBV3-1 to TRBJ2-7; D unclear. CDR1 and CDR2 (germline): LGHDT, YNNKEL (reference sequence). Trimming removed 0 bases from V and 5 bases from J, with 5 bases in between. The CDR3 loop spans 12 amino acids.

In its sample, this clonotype was seen many times. In DNA, the CDR3 is TGTGCCAGCAGTACGGACAGGGCCTATGGCTACACCTTC. It specifies CASSTDRAYGYTF. This sequence joins TRBV13 and TRBJ1-2; 8 bases map to TRBD1. CDR3 length: 13 residues. Germline V gene data show CDR1 as PRHDT and CDR2 as FYEKMQ (reference sequence). V dropped 6 bases and J dropped 4; count of bases not matched to a gene: 4.